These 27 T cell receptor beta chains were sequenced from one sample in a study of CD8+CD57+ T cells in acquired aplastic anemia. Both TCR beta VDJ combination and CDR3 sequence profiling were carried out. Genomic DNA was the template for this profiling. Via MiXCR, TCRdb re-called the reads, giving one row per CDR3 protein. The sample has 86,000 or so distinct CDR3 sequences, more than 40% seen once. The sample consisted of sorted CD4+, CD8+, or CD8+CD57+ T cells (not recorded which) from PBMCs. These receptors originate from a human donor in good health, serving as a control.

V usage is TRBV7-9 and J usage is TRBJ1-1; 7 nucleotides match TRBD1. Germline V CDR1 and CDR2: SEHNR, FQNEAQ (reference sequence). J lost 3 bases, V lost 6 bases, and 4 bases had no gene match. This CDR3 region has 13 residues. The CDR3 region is CASRTGAHTEAFF. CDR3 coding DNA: TGTGCCAGCAGAACAGGGGCTCACACTGAAGCTTTCTTT.

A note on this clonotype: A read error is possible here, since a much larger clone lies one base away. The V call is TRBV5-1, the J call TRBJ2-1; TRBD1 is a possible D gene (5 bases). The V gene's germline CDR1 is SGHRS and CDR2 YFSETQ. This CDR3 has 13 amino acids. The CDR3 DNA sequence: TGCGCCAGCAGCAGACAGACCTACGATGAGCAGTTCTTC. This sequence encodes CASSRQTYDEQFF.

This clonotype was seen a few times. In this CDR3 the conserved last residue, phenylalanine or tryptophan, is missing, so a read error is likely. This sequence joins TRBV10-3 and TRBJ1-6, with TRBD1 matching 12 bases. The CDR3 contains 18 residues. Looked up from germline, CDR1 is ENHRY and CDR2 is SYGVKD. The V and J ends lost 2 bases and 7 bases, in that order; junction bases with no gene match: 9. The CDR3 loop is CAISEPYPGTGGNSPLHL. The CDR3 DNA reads TGTGCCATCAGTGAGCCCTATCCCGGGACAGGGGGCAATTCACCCCTCCACCTT.

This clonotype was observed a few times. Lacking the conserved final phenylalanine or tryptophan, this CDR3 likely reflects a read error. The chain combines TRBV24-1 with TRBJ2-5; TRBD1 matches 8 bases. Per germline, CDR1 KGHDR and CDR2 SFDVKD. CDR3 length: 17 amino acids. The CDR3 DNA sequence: TGTGCCACTAGTGATTTTGCGGACAGGGCGGGACAGGAGACCCAGTACTCC. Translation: CATSDFADRAGQETQYS.

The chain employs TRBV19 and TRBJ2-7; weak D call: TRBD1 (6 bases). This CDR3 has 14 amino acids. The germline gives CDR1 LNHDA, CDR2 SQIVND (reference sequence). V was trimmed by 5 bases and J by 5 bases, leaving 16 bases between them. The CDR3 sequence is CASSSQTGNDEQYF. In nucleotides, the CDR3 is TGTGCCAGTAGTTCCCAAACAGGGAACGACGAGCAGTACTTC. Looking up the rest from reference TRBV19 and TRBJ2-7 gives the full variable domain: DGGITQSPKYLFRKEGQNVTLSCEQNLNHDAMYWYRQDPGQGLRLIYYSQIVNDFQKGDIAEGYSVSREKKESFPLTVTSAQKNPTAFYLCASSSQTGNDEQYFGPGTRLTVT.

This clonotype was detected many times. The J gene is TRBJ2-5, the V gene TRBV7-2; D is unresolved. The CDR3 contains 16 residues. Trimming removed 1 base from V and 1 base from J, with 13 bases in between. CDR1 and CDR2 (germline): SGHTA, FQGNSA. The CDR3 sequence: CASSLVVGASQETQYF. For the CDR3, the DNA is TGTGCCAGCAGCTTAGTCGTAGGAGCGAGCCAAGAGACCCAGTACTTC.

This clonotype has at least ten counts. CDR3 sequence (DNA): TGCGCCAGCAGCCAGGCACAGGGGGACGAGCAGTACTTC. This sequence encodes CASSQAQGDEQYF. J is TRBJ2-7 and V is TRBV4-1; 8 bases fit TRBD1. The CDR3 length is 13 residues. J lost 5 bases, V lost 3 bases, and 3 bases had no gene match. Germline values: CDR1 MGHRA, CDR2 YSYEKL.

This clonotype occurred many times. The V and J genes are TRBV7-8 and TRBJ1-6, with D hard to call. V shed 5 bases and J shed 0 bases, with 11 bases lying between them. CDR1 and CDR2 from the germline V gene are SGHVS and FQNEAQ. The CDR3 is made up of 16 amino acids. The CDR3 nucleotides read TGTGCCAGCAGCCCAAGCGGAAACTCCTATAATTCACCCCTCCACTTT. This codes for CASSPSGNSYNSPLHF.

In DNA, the CDR3 is TGTGCCAGTAGTGCCTCACCGGGACAGGGGCCCACAGATACGCAGTATTTT. As protein: CASSASPGQGPTDTQYF. V is TRBV19 and J is TRBJ2-3, with TRBD1 matching 10 bases. Germline CDR1 and CDR2: LNHDA and SQIVND (reference sequence). The CDR3 has 17 amino acids. The V gene end was trimmed by 5 bases and the J gene end by 2 bases; junction bases not matched to a gene: 10.

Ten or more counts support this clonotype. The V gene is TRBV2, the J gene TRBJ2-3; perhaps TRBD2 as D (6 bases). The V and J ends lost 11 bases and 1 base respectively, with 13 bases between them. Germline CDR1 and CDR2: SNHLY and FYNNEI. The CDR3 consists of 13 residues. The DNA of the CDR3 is TGTGCCGGCGGCGGAGGGGGCACAGATACGCAGTATTTT. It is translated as CAGGGGGTDTQYF.

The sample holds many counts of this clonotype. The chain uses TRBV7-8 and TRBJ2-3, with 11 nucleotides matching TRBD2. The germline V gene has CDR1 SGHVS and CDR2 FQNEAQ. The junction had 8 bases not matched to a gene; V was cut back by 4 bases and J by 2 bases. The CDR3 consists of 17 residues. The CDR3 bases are TGTGCCAGCAGCTCCCCCCGGACTAGCGGGCCCACAGATACGCAGTATTTT. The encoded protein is CASSSPRTSGPTDTQYF.

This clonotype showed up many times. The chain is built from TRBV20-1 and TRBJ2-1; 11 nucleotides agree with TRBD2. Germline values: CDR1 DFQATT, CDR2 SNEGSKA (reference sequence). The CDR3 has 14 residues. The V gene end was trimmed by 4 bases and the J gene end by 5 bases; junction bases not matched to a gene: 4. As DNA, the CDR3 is TGCAGTGCTATTAGCGGGAGGGAGAACAATGAGCAGTTCTTC. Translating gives CSAISGRENNEQFF.

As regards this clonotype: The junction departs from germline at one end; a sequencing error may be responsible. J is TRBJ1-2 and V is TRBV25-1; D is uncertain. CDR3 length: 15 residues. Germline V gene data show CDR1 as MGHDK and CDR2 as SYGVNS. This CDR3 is CASSWARSSGYDYTF. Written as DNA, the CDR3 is TGTGCCAGCAGCTGGGCCCGGAGCTCAGGCTATGACTACACCTTC.

In DNA, the CDR3 is TGCAGCGCGTCGCCTCCGGGACAGGGAGGGACCGGGGAGCTGTTTTTT. It specifies CSASPPGQGGTGELFF. The chain joins TRBV29-1 to TRBJ2-2; TRBD1 matches at 9 bases. The CDR3 runs to 16 residues. Germline CDR1 is SQVTM and CDR2 is ANQGSEA. J was trimmed by 5 bases and V by 7 bases; bases with no gene match: 14.

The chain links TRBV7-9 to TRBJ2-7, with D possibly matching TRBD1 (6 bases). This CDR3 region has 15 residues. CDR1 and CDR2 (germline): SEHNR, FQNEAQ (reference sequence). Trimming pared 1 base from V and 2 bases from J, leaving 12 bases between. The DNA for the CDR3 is TGTGCCAGCAGCTTAGGGTACAGGGACACCTACGAGCAGTACTTC. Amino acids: CASSLGYRDTYEQYF.

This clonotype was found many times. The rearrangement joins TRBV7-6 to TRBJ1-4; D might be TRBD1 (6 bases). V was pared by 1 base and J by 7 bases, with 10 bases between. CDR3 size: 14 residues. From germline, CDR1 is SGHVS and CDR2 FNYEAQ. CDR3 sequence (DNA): TGTGCCAGCAGCTTAGATGGGGGCGGTGAAAAACTGTTTTTT. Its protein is CASSLDGGGEKLFF.

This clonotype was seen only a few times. The CDR3 DNA reads as TGTGCCAGCAGTTACTCATTGGACGGAGACCTGCGGGAGACCCAGTACTTC. Translated, it gives CASSYSLDGDLRETQYF. The chain carries TRBV6-5 and TRBJ2-5; the D is unclear. This CDR3 spans 17 amino acids. Trimming left V 0 bases short and J 5 bases short, with 19 bases between. From germline, CDR1 is MNHEY and CDR2 SVGAGI.

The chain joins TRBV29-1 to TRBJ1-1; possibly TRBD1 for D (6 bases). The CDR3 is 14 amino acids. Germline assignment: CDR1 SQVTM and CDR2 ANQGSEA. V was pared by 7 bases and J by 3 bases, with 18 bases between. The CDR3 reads CSAFTGGAYTEAFF. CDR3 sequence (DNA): TGCAGCGCCTTCACCGGGGGCGCATACACTGAAGCTTTCTTT.

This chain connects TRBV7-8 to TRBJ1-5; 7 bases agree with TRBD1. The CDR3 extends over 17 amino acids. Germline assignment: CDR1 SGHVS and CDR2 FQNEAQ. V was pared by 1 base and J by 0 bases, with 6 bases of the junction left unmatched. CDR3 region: CASSLGGQIYSNQPQHF. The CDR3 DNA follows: TGTGCCAGCAGCTTAGGGGGACAGATCTATAGCAATCAGCCCCAGCATTTT.

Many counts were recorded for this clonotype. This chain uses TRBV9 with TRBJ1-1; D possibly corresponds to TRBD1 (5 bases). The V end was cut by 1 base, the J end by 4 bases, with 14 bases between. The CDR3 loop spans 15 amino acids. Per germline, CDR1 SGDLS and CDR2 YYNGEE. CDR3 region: CASSVSPLRGTEAFF. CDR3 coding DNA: TGTGCCAGCAGCGTATCTCCCTTGAGGGGCACTGAAGCTTTCTTT.

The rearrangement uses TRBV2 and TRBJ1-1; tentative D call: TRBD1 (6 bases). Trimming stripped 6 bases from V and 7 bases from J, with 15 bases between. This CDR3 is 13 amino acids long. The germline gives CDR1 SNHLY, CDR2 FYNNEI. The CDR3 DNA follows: TGTGCCAGCAGCCAAGAGGGGGGACTTGAAGCTTTCTTT. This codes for CASSQEGGLEAFF. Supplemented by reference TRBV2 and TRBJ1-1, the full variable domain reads EPEVTQTPSHQVTQMGQEVILRCVPISNHLYFYWYRQILGQKVEFLVSFYNNEISEKSEIFDDQFSVERPDGSNFTLKIRSTKLEDSAMYFCASSQEGGLEAFFGQGTRLTVV.

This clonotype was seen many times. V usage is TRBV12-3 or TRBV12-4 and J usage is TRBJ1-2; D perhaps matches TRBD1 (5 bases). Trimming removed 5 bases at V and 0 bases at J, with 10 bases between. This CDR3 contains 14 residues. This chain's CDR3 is CASSPGTANYGYTF. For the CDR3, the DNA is TGTGCCAGCAGTCCCGGGACGGCTAACTATGGCTACACCTTC.

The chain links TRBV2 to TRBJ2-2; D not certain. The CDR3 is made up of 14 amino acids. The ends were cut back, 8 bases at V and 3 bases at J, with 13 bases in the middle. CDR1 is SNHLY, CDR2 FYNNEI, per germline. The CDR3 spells CASGWVADTGELFF. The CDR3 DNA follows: TGTGCCAGCGGTTGGGTCGCAGACACCGGGGAGCTGTTTTTT.

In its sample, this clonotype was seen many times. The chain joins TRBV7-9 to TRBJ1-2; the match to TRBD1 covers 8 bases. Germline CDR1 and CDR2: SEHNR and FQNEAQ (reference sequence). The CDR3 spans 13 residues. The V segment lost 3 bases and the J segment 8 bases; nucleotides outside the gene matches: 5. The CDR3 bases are TGTGCCAGCAGCTTGCAGGGGGCAAGGGGCTACACCTTC. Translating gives CASSLQGARGYTF.

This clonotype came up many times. As DNA, the CDR3 is TGTGCCAGCAGCGTAGCTTTCGGGGGGGCCTATGGCTACACCTTC. This gives the protein CASSVAFGGAYGYTF. V is TRBV9 and J is TRBJ1-2, with D tentatively TRBD1 (6 bases). The CDR3 length is 15 residues. Trimming removed 0 bases from V and 4 bases from J, with 13 bases in between. Germline V CDR1 and CDR2: SGDLS, YYNGEE.

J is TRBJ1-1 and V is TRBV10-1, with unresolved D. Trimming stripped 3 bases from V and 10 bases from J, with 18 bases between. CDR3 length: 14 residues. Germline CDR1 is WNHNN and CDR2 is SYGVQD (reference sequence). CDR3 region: CASSEEGGIAGAFF. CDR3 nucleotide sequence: TGCGCCAGCAGTGAAGAGGGAGGGATCGCTGGAGCTTTCTTT.

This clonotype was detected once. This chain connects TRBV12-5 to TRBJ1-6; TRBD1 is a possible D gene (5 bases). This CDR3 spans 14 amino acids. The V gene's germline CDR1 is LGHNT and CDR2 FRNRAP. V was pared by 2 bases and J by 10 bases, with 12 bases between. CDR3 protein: CASGLFQGGSPLHF. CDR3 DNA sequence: TGTGCTAGTGGTTTGTTCCAGGGAGGATCACCCCTCCACTTT.